Listed below are T cell receptor beta chains from one sample, sequenced in a study of shared clonotypes between healthy human individuals. The assay was immunoSEQ multiplex PCR, and TCRdb's table has in-frame clones only and misses some. The data hold 2,500,000 or so clones, with approximately 94% observed a single time. The sample comprised naive CD4+ T cells from PBMCs. These receptors came from a man aged 18 to 29 in good health. Some clones in this sample may be carry-over from other donors' samples. Each CDR3 is given with its conserved first and last residue. D genes are given only for firm matches. Size tells how often a clone was seen (once, few, many) or the class of an expanded clone, and some rows leave it out.

CDR3	DNA	D	size	V	J
CASSRGGTTGELFF	TGTGCCAGCAGTCGGGGGGGAACCACCGGGGAGCTGTTTTTT	TRBD2	once	TRBV25-1	TRBJ2-2
CASRIVGLRSYNEQFF	TGTGCCAGCAGGATTGTTGGACTTCGTTCCTACAATGAGCAGTTCTTC	NA	NA	TRBV11-2	TRBJ2-1
CASSRDSQLQETQYF	TGCGCCAGCAGCCGGGACAGCCAACTTCAAGAGACCCAGTACTTC	TRBD1	NA	TRBV4-1	TRBJ2-5
CASSGLDRPREQYF	TGTGCCAGCAGCGGTCTGGACAGACCCAGGGAGCAGTACTTC	NA	NA	TRBV7-2	TRBJ2-7
CSVEGHRQGATYEQYF	TGCAGCGTTGAAGGACATCGACAGGGGGCCACCTACGAGCAGTACTTC	TRBD1	NA	TRBV29-1	TRBJ2-7
CASSVGGRAPDTQYF	TGTGCCAGCAGCGTAGGTGGGAGGGCCCCAGATACGCAGTATTTT	TRBD2	NA	TRBV9	TRBJ2-3
CASTSGQSSTEAFF	TGTGCCAGCACTTCGGGACAGAGTAGCACTGAAGCTTTCTTT	TRBD1	NA	TRBV2	TRBJ1-1
CASSSLPPSRRVPTEAFF	TGTGCCAGCAGCTCCTTACCCCCGTCACGCAGGGTCCCCACTGAAGCTTTCTTT	NA	NA	TRBV7-3	TRBJ1-1
CASSDGGARTGELFF	TGTGCCAGCTCCGACGGGGGGGCGCGGACCGGGGAGCTGTTTTTT	TRBD2	NA	TRBV18	TRBJ2-2
CASSISLSVRDTQYF	TGTGCCAGTAGTATATCCCTATCGGTCAGGGATACGCAGTATTTT	NA	once	TRBV19	TRBJ2-3
CASSLGGSVGGGYTF	TGCGCCAGCAGCCTCGGGGGCTCGGTCGGAGGTGGCTACACCTTC	NA	NA	TRBV4-1	TRBJ1-2
CASSMGFEETQYF	TGCGCCAGCAGCATGGGGTTTGAAGAGACCCAGTACTTC	NA	NA	TRBV5-1	TRBJ2-5
CAISELQTGEYEQYF	TGTGCCATCAGTGAGTTACAGACAGGGGAGTACGAGCAGTACTTC	TRBD1	NA	TRBV10-3	TRBJ2-7
CASRVGQAYEQYF	TGTGCCAGCAGGGTGGGACAGGCCTACGAGCAGTACTTC	TRBD1	NA	TRBV6-5	TRBJ2-7
CATSRDRASNQPQHF	TGTGCCACCAGCAGAGATCGGGCTAGCAATCAGCCCCAGCATTTT	NA	NA	TRBV15	TRBJ1-5
CASRQGSGSEKLFF	TGCGCCAGCAGACAGGGATCTGGAAGTGAAAAACTGTTTTTT	NA	once	TRBV5-1	TRBJ1-4
CASSISEQGWNTEAFF	TGTGCCAGTAGTATCTCAGAACAGGGTTGGAACACTGAAGCTTTCTTT	NA	once	TRBV19	TRBJ1-1
CASSVTDAYGYTF	TGTGCCAGCAGCGTGACAGACGCCTATGGCTACACCTTC	NA	NA	TRBV7-2	TRBJ1-2
CASSYPVGQGDNGYTF	TGTGCCAGCAGTTACCCGGTGGGGCAGGGAGATAATGGCTACACCTTC	NA	NA	TRBV6-6	TRBJ1-2
CASSIRAYTDTQYF	TGTGCCAGTAGTATAAGGGCGTACACAGATACGCAGTATTTT	NA	NA	TRBV19	TRBJ2-3
CAWSVQVGAGYNEQFF	TGTGCCTGGAGTGTACAAGTGGGAGCAGGCTACAATGAGCAGTTCTTC	NA	once	TRBV30	TRBJ2-1
CASSPVTGELFF	TGTGCCAGCAGCCCCGTGACCGGGGAGCTGTTTTTT	NA	NA	TRBV7-6	TRBJ2-2
CASSRSGVGYTF	TGTGCCAGTAGTCGGTCAGGGGTTGGCTACACCTTC	NA	NA	TRBV19	TRBJ1-2
CASSRHQGSPNEQFF	TGCGCCAGCAGCCGTCATCAGGGGTCCCCAAATGAGCAGTTCTTC	NA	NA	TRBV4-1	TRBJ2-1
CASDGQGNTEAFF	TGTGCCAGCGACGGACAGGGGAACACTGAAGCTTTCTTT	TRBD1	NA	TRBV28	TRBJ1-1
CAISEGGQPQHF	TGTGCCATCAGTGAGGGCGGTCAGCCCCAGCATTTT	NA	NA	TRBV10-3	TRBJ1-5
CASSEGFGSSTDTQYF	TGTGCCAGCAGTGAGGGGTTCGGCTCTAGCACAGATACGCAGTATTTT	NA	NA	TRBV6-1	TRBJ2-3
CAWRADNYGYTF	TGTGCCTGGAGAGCAGATAACTATGGCTACACCTTC	NA	NA	TRBV30	TRBJ1-2
CASSEEQGSAQPQHF	TGTGCCAGCAGTGAAGAACAGGGTTCGGCTCAGCCCCAGCATTTT	NA	NA	TRBV2	TRBJ1-5
CASSLRQGNGETQYF	TGTGCCAGTAGTCTCCGTCAGGGGAATGGAGAGACCCAGTACTTC	NA	few	TRBV19	TRBJ2-5
CASSKGDSVTDTQYF	TGCGCCAGCAGCAAAGGGGACAGCGTCACAGATACGCAGTATTTT	TRBD1	NA	TRBV5-1	TRBJ2-3
CASSQGKNNEQFF	TGCGCCAGCAGCCAGGGAAAGAACAATGAGCAGTTCTTC	NA	once	TRBV4-1	TRBJ2-1
CASSPGLAGANTGELFF	TGTGCCAGCAGCCCGGGACTAGCGGGGGCTAACACCGGGGAGCTGTTTTTT	TRBD2	NA	TRBV11-3	TRBJ2-2
CASSLVGTGSYNEQFF	TGTGCCAGCAGCTTAGTCGGGACAGGGTCCTACAATGAGCAGTTCTTC	TRBD1	NA	TRBV7-3	TRBJ2-1
CASSLAGRPYEQYF	TGTGCCAGCAGCTTAGCGGGCCGACCCTACGAGCAGTACTTC	NA	NA	TRBV7-9	TRBJ2-7
CASSLTGFNYGYTF	TGTGCCAGCAGCTTAACAGGTTTTAACTATGGCTACACCTTC	NA	NA	TRBV7-9	TRBJ1-2
CASSLLQGRELFF	TGTGCCAGCAGCTTATTGCAAGGACGGGAGCTGTTTTTT	NA	NA	TRBV11-1	TRBJ2-2
CASTTAGGNQPQHF	TGTGCCAGTACGACGGCAGGCGGCAATCAGCCCCAGCATTTT	NA	NA	TRBV19	TRBJ1-5
CASRDGPGNTIYF	TGTGCCAGCAGGGACGGCCCTGGAAACACCATATATTTT	NA	NA	TRBV5-6	TRBJ1-3
CASSLSAGGVFEQYF	TGTGCCAGCAGTTTATCAGCAGGGGGCGTTTTCGAGCAGTACTTC	TRBD1	NA	TRBV28	TRBJ2-7
CASRAQGSLWETQYF	TGCGCCAGCAGGGCCCAGGGGTCCCTCTGGGAGACCCAGTACTTC	NA	NA	TRBV5-1	TRBJ2-5
CASSANQETQYF	TGCGCCAGCAGCGCCAATCAAGAGACCCAGTACTTC	NA	once	TRBV5-1	TRBJ2-5
CASSLDGSNNYGYTF	TGTGCCAGCAGCTTAGACGGCAGCAACAACTATGGCTACACCTTC	NA	NA	TRBV13	TRBJ1-2